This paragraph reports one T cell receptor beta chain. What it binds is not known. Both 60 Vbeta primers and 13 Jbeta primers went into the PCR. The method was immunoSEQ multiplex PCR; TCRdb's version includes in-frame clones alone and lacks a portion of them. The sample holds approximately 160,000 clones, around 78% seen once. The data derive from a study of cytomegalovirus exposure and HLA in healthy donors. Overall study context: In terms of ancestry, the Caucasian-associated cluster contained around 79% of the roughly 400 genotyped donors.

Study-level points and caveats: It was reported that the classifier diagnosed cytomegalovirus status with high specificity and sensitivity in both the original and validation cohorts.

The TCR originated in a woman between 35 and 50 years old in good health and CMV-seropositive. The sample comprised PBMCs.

DNA of the CDR3: TGTGCCAGCAGCTTGTCCGAGGTGAACACCATATATTTT. Protein: CASSLSEVNTIYF. This chain links TRBV7-9 with TRBJ1-3; no clear D. Trimming removed 3 bases from V and 7 bases from J, with 10 bases in between. The CDR3 totals 13 residues. Germline CDR1 and CDR2: SEHNR and FQNEAQ (reference sequence).